This TCR beta chain was found in a study of blood T cell repertoires in COVID-19. Per the study methods: Reference gene primer amplification gave nucleated cell count estimates. TCRdb keeps only in-frame clones here, not all; method: immunoSEQ multiplex PCR. The V and J calls and the clone size are those of that table, but D and trimming were determined from the DNA. Altogether a few hundred thousand clones are present, about 84% being singletons, with the ten largest covering 4.3%. The CDR3 consists of 16 residues. Germline V lookup: CDR1 SGHRS, CDR2 YFSETQ. Unmatched junction bases numbered 10, after V lost 4 bases and J lost 8 bases.

Sequencing was done on a sample of PBMCs or T cells enriched from blood (not recorded which). The V and J genes are TRBV5-1 and TRBJ1-4; TRBD1 agrees at 11 bases. The receptor's source is a man aged 25-45 years with acute COVID-19. The CDR3 reads CASSPGQGAVSEKLFF. As DNA, the CDR3 is TGCGCCAGCAGCCCAGGACAGGGGGCGGTGAGCGAAAAACTGTTTTTT.